The sequence of this T cell receptor beta chain was determined in a study of beta chain features in type 1 diabetes. Remarks on this clone: Antigen: not known.

Study-level findings and limits: No resolution was reached here on whether HLA type influences TCRB rearrangement.

The study reverse transcribed the entire isolated RNA, so it sequenced expressed TCRB transcripts. Data came from immunoSEQ multiplex PCR; TCRdb stores just in-frame clones and leaves some out. The repertoire holds 80,000 to 90,000 clones, with approximately 32% as singletons. There are 14 residues in the CDR3. The V gene end was trimmed by 5 bases and the J gene end by 8 bases; junction bases not matched to a gene: 6. CDR1 SGHRS and CDR2 YFSETQ come from the germline V gene. The V gene is TRBV5-1, the J gene TRBJ1-3; 11 positions match TRBD1. Input material: stem cell memory CD4+ T cells from blood. The source is a woman under 30 in good health. The CDR3 region has the DNA TGCGCCAGCAGAGTGGGGACAGGGGGAGACACCATATATTTT. This encodes CASRVGTGGDTIYF.